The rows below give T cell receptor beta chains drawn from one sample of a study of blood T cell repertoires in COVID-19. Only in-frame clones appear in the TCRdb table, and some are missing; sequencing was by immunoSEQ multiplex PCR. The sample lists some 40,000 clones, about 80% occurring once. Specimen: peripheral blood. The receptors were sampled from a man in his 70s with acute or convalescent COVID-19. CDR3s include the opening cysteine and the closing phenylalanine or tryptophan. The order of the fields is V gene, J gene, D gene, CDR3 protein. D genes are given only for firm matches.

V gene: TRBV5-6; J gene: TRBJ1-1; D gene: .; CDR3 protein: CASSLQYVGGATEAFF
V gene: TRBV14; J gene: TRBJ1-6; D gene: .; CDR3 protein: CASSRLQGNAPLHF
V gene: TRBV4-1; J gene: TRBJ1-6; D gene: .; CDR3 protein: CASSRGQSNSPLHF
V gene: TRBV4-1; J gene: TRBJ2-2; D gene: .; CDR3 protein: CASSPMWSSNTGELFF
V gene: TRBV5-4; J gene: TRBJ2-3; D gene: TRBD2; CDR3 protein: CASSFPGTRFTDTQYF
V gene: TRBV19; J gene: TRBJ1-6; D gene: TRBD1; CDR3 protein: CASTDRGIYNSPLHF
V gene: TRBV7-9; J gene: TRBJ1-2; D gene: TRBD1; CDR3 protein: CASSPDRDHYGYTF
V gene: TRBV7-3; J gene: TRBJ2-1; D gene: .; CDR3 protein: CASSFGGTYNEQFF
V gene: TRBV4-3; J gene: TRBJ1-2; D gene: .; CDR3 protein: CASSRVRGGYTF
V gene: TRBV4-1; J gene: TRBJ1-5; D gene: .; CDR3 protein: CASSQGPNQPQHF
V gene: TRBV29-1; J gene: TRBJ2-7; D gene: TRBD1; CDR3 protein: CSVALPPGQPRYEQYF
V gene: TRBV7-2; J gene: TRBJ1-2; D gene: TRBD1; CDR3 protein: CASSLVVRGHGYTF
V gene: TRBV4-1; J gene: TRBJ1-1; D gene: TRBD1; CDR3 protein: CASSEQGAGEAFF
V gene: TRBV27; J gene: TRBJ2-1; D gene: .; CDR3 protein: CASSPTARSGQFF
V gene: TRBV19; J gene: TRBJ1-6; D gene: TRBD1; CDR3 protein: CASSPGTGRNSPLHF
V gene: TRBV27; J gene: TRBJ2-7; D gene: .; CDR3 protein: CASSLSSRVAYEQYF
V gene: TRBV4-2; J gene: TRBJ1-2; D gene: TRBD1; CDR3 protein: CASSQMGGQAQGGYTF
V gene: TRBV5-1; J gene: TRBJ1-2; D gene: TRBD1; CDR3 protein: CASSPGQGLVRDGYTF
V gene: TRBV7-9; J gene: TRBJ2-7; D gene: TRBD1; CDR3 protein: CASSLGQGVKDEQYF
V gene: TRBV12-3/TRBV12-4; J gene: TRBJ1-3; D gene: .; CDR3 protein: CATSGGAGNTIYF
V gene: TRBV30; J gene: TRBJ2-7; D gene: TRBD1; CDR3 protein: CAWSVPDRGRYEQYF
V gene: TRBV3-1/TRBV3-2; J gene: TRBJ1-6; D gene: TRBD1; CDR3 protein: CASRPTGGGYNSPLHF
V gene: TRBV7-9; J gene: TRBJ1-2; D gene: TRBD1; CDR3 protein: CASSRQGGYTF
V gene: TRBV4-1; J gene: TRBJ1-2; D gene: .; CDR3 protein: CASTTVRTNYGYTF
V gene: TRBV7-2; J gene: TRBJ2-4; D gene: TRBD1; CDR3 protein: CASSLAGQGGNIQYF
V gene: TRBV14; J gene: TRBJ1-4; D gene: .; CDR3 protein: CASSQDKFSLRTNEKLFF
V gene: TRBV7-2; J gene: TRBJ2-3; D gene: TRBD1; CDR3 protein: CASSRTGVITDTQYF
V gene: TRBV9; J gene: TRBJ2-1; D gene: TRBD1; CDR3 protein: CASSVGTGASYNEQFF
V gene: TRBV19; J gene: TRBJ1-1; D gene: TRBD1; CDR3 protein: CASSDRGLLSMNTEAFF
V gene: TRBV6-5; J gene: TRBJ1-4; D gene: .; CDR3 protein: CASSYSAGEGEKLFF
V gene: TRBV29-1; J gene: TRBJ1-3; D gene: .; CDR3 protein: CSVEDPRGAFSGNTIYF
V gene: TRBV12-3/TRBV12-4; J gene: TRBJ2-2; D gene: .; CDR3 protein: CASSLFGVGELFF
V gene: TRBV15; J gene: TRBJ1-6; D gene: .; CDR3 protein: CATSRDEARVKSPLHF
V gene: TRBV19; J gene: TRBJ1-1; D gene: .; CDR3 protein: CASSMGRRDTEAFF
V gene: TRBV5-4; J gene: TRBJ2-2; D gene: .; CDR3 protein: CASSLIGTGELFF
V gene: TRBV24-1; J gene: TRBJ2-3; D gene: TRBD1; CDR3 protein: CATSDRGQGATDTQYF
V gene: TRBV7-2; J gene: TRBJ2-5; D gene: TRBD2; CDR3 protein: CASSYGGSREETQYF
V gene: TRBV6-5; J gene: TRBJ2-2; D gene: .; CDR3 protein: CAWEGANTGELFF
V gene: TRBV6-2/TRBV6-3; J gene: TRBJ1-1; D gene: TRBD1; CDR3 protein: CASSSEARGERTFF
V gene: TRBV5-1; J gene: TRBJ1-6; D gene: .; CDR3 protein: CASSLAEPNSPLHF
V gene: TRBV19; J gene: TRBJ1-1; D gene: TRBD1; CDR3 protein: CASSIARDRVNEAFF
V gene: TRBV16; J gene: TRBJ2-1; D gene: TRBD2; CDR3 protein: CASSQGPSGGASSYNEQFF
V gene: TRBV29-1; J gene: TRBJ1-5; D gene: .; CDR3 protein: CSVAGGDQPQHF
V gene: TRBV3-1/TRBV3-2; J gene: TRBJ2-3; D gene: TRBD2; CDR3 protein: CASSQSLLASLFADTQYF
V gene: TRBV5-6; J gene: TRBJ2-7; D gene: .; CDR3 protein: CASSLGGQIYEQYF
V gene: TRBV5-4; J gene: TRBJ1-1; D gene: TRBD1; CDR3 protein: CASSLGGQKPFF
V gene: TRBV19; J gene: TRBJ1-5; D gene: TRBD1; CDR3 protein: CASSTQSGTGSNQPQHF
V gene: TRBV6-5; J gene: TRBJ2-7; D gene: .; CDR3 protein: CASSYSAGSYEQYF
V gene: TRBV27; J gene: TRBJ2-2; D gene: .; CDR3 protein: CASSLSISSRVPGELFF
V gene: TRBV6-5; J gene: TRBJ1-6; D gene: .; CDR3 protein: CASRGSSYNSPLHF
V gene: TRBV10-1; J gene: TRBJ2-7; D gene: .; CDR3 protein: CASSEFGMGEQYF
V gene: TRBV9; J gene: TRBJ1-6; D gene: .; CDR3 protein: CASSVDWGAGNSPLHF